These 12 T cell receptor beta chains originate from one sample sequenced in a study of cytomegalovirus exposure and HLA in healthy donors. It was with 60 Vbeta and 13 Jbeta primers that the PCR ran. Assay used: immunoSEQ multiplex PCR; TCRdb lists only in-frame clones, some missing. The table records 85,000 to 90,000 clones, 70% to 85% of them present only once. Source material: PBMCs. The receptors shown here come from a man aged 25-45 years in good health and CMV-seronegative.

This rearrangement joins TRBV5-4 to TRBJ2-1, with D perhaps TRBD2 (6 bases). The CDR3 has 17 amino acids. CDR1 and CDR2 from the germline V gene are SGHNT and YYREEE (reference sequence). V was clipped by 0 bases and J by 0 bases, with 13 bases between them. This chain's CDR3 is CASSLVGGSSSYNEQFF. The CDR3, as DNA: TGTGCCAGCAGCTTGGTGGGGGGTTCCAGCTCCTACAATGAGCAGTTCTTC.

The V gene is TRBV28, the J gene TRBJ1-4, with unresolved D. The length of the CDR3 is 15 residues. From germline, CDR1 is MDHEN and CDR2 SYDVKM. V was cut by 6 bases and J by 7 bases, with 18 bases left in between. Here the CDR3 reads CASRGSAGVTEKLFF. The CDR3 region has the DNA TGTGCCAGCAGGGGATCGGCGGGCGTGACTGAAAAACTGTTTTTT.

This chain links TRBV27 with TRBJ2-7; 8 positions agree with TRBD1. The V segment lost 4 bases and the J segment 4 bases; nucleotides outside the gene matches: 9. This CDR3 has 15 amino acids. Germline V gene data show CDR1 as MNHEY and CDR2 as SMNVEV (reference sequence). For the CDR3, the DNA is TGTGCCAGCAGTTCCCTGACAGGGGCTATGTACGAGCAGTACTTC. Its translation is CASSSLTGAMYEQYF.

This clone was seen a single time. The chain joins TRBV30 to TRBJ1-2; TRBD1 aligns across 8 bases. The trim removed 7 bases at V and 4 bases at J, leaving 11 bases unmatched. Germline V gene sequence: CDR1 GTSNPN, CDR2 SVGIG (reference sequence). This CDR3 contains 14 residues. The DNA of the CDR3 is TGTGCCTCCTCAGGGGGCAGCCGTACCTATGGCTACACCTTC. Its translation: CASSGGSRTYGYTF.

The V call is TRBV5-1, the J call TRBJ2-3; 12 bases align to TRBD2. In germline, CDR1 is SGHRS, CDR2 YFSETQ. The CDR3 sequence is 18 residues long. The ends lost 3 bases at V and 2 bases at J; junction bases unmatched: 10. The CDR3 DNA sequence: TGCGCCAGCAGCTGGGCCAGGACTAGCGGGGACCCCACAGATACGCAGTATTTT. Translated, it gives CASSWARTSGDPTDTQYF.

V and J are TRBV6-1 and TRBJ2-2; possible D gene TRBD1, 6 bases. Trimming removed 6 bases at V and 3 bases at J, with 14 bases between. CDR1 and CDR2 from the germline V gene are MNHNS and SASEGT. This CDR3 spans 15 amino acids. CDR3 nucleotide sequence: TGTGCCAGCAGGCTCCTCACAGGGTACACCGGGGAGCTGTTTTTT. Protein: CASRLLTGYTGELFF.

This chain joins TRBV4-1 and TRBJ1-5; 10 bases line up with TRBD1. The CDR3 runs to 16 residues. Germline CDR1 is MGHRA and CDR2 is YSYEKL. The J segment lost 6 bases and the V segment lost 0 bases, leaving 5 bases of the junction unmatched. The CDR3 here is CASSQDWTGGAQPQHF. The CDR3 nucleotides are TGCGCCAGCAGCCAAGATTGGACAGGGGGGGCTCAGCCCCAGCATTTT.

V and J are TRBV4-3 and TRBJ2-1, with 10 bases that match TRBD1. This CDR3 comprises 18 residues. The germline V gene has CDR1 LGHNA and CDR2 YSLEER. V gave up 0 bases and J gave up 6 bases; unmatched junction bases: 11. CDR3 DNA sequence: TGCGCCAGCAGCCAAGATTCTAACCCGGGACAGGGGTTCAATGAGCAGTTCTTC. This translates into CASSQDSNPGQGFNEQFF.

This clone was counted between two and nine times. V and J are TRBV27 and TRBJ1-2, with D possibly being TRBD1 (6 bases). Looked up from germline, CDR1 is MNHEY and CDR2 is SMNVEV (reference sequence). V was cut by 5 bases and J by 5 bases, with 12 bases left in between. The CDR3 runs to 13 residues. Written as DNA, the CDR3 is TGTGCCAGCAGTCCAGGGGTGGGGTATGGCTACACCTTC. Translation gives CASSPGVGYGYTF.

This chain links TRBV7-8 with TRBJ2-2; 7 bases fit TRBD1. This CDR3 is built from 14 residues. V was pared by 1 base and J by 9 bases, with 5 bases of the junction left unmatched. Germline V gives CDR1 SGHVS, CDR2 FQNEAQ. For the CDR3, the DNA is TGTGCCAGCAGCTTAGGGACAGGACACCGGGAGCTGTTTTTT. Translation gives CASSLGTGHRELFF.

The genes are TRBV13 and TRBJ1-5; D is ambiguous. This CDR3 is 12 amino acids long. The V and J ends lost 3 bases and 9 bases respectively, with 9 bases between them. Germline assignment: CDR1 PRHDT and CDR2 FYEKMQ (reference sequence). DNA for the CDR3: TGTGCCAGCAGCTTCACGCCAGGGCCCCAGCATTTT. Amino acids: CASSFTPGPQHF.

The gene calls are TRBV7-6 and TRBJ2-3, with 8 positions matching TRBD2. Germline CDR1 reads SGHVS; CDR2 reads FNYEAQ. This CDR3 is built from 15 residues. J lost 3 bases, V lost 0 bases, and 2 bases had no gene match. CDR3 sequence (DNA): TGTGCCAGCAGCTTAGCGCGGGGGGCGACAGATACGCAGTATTTT. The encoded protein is CASSLARGATDTQYF.